Listed below are T cell receptor beta chains from one sample, sequenced in a study of blood T cell repertoires in COVID-19. Profiled with immunoSEQ multiplex PCR; TCRdb holds only in-frame clones, not every one. Here the sample spans under 200,000 clones, approximately 84% being singletons. Specimen: peripheral blood. The origin of the receptors is a man aged 18 to 29 with active or convalescent COVID-19. Both conserved end residues are part of each CDR3. The listing skips clone size in some rows; elsewhere it reads once, few, many or a size class.

CDR3 length: 14; clone size: few; J gene: TRBJ2-5; V gene: TRBV7-2; CDR3 protein: CASSPGGGWETQYF
CDR3 length: 17; clone size: NA; J gene: TRBJ1-6; V gene: TRBV5-1; CDR3 protein: CASSLAPTAAYNSPLHF
CDR3 length: 14; clone size: NA; J gene: TRBJ2-1; V gene: TRBV11-2; CDR3 protein: CASSFFESSDEQFF
CDR3 length: 15; clone size: once; J gene: TRBJ1-2; V gene: TRBV29-1; CDR3 protein: CSVVLPRDSNYGYTF
CDR3 length: 15; clone size: NA; J gene: TRBJ1-1; V gene: TRBV18; CDR3 protein: CASSPPGTGGTEAFF
CDR3 length: 12; clone size: NA; J gene: TRBJ1-2; V gene: TRBV2; CDR3 protein: CASKLTGYGYTF
CDR3 length: 15; clone size: NA; J gene: TRBJ2-1; V gene: TRBV5-1; CDR3 protein: CASSLDGGAFNEQFF
CDR3 length: 15; clone size: NA; J gene: TRBJ2-7; V gene: TRBV5-1; CDR3 protein: CASSFGTGGSYEQYF
CDR3 length: 15; clone size: NA; J gene: TRBJ1-1; V gene: TRBV6-6; CDR3 protein: CASSSPRQQNTEAFF
CDR3 length: 14; clone size: NA; J gene: TRBJ1-1; V gene: TRBV6-5; CDR3 protein: CATAWGGENTEAFF
CDR3 length: 12; clone size: NA; J gene: TRBJ1-5; V gene: TRBV6-5; CDR3 protein: CASRTGKGPQHF
CDR3 length: 13; clone size: NA; J gene: TRBJ1-2; V gene: TRBV7-9; CDR3 protein: CASSLAGQPQLRF
CDR3 length: 15; clone size: NA; J gene: TRBJ2-5; V gene: TRBV27; CDR3 protein: CAIAKDPSNKETQYF
CDR3 length: 15; clone size: once; J gene: TRBJ1-6; V gene: TRBV5-4; CDR3 protein: CASSLGDTFLSPLHF
CDR3 length: 18; clone size: NA; J gene: TRBJ2-2; V gene: TRBV5-6; CDR3 protein: CASSFLGTGTTTSGELFF
CDR3 length: 15; clone size: NA; J gene: TRBJ2-2; V gene: TRBV3-1/TRBV3-2; CDR3 protein: CASSQARGGVGELFF
CDR3 length: 14; clone size: NA; J gene: TRBJ1-2; V gene: TRBV18; CDR3 protein: CASSPPLGGYGYTF
CDR3 length: 13; clone size: NA; J gene: TRBJ1-1; V gene: TRBV5-1; CDR3 protein: CASGQDPNTEAFF
CDR3 length: 16; clone size: NA; J gene: TRBJ2-2; V gene: TRBV19; CDR3 protein: CAAYPSRHANTGELFF
CDR3 length: 13; clone size: NA; J gene: TRBJ1-2; V gene: TRBV4-1; CDR3 protein: CASSPGGPYGYTF
CDR3 length: 16; clone size: NA; J gene: TRBJ1-4; V gene: TRBV7-9; CDR3 protein: CASSLADRATNEKLFF
CDR3 length: 13; clone size: NA; J gene: TRBJ2-1; V gene: TRBV2; CDR3 protein: CASSWQTYNEQFF
CDR3 length: 11; clone size: NA; J gene: TRBJ1-2; V gene: TRBV2; CDR3 protein: CASNRGTGYTF
CDR3 length: 15; clone size: NA; J gene: TRBJ2-7; V gene: TRBV30; CDR3 protein: CAWLGLAASGREQYF
CDR3 length: 15; clone size: few; J gene: TRBJ2-3; V gene: TRBV6-4; CDR3 protein: CASSGTSGGADTQYF
CDR3 length: 16; clone size: once; J gene: TRBJ1-4; V gene: TRBV5-4; CDR3 protein: CASSLAERGTNEKLFF
CDR3 length: 15; clone size: NA; J gene: TRBJ1-1; V gene: TRBV7-9; CDR3 protein: CASSLHGTQNTEAFF
CDR3 length: 15; clone size: NA; J gene: TRBJ2-7; V gene: TRBV7-2; CDR3 protein: CASSASSGSSYEQYF
CDR3 length: 14; clone size: once; J gene: TRBJ2-7; V gene: TRBV5-6; CDR3 protein: CASRRTSGRREQYF
CDR3 length: 15; clone size: NA; J gene: TRBJ1-6; V gene: TRBV2; CDR3 protein: CASSKDGADNSPLHF
CDR3 length: 14; clone size: NA; J gene: TRBJ1-1; V gene: TRBV5-6; CDR3 protein: CASSLGRVRTEAFF
CDR3 length: 13; clone size: NA; J gene: TRBJ1-1; V gene: TRBV19; CDR3 protein: CATWDRASTEAFF
CDR3 length: 12; clone size: NA; J gene: TRBJ2-7; V gene: TRBV18; CDR3 protein: CASSLSSYEQYF
CDR3 length: 15; clone size: NA; J gene: TRBJ2-1; V gene: TRBV6-5; CDR3 protein: CASSSDRGASNEQFF
CDR3 length: 13; clone size: NA; J gene: TRBJ1-2; V gene: TRBV5-5; CDR3 protein: CASRFGGNYGYTF
CDR3 length: 13; clone size: NA; J gene: TRBJ2-5; V gene: TRBV24-1; CDR3 protein: CATSDPGRETQYF
CDR3 length: 15; clone size: NA; J gene: TRBJ1-6; V gene: TRBV5-4; CDR3 protein: CASSKGQGGNSPLHF
CDR3 length: 15; clone size: NA; J gene: TRBJ1-5; V gene: TRBV27; CDR3 protein: CASSARQGGDQPQHF
CDR3 length: 18; clone size: NA; J gene: TRBJ2-7; V gene: TRBV5-8; CDR3 protein: CASSLAWGLAGGSYEQYF
CDR3 length: 14; clone size: few; J gene: TRBJ1-3; V gene: TRBV5-4; CDR3 protein: CASSLRQAGNTIYF
CDR3 length: 15; clone size: NA; J gene: TRBJ2-7; V gene: TRBV6-5; CDR3 protein: CASRIPPGQGNEQYF